The rows below give T cell receptor beta chains drawn from one sample of a study of Ad26.COV2.S vaccination and SARS-CoV-2 variants. The assay was immunoSEQ multiplex PCR, and TCRdb's table has in-frame clones only and misses some. In the table there are roughly 380,000 clones, approximately 90% of which are singletons. The specimen was peripheral blood, collected after recovery from COVID-19. These receptors were taken from a human donor who had recovered from COVID-19. CDR3s include the opening cysteine and the closing phenylalanine or tryptophan. The order of the fields is D gene, J gene, V gene, CDR3 protein, CDR3 DNA. D genes are given only for firm matches.

D gene: TRBD1
J gene: TRBJ2-1
V gene: TRBV9
CDR3 protein: CASTGTADYNEQFF
CDR3 DNA: TGTGCCAGTACCGGGACAGCAGATTACAATGAGCAGTTCTTC

D gene: NA
J gene: TRBJ2-3
V gene: TRBV5-4
CDR3 protein: CASSFMGGSDTQYF
CDR3 DNA: TGTGCCAGCAGCTTTATGGGGGGATCTGATACGCAGTATTTT

D gene: NA
J gene: TRBJ2-7
V gene: TRBV4-1
CDR3 protein: CASSLTGIEQYF
CDR3 DNA: TGCGCCAGCAGCCTAACAGGGATTGAGCAGTACTTC

D gene: TRBD1
J gene: TRBJ1-5
V gene: TRBV9
CDR3 protein: CASSANSRGNQPQHF
CDR3 DNA: TGTGCCAGCAGCGCAAACTCCAGGGGGAATCAGCCCCAGCATTTT

D gene: TRBD1
J gene: TRBJ1-2
V gene: TRBV6-1
CDR3 protein: CASSELGQGVDGYTF
CDR3 DNA: TGTGCCAGCAGTGAATTAGGTCAGGGGGTGGATGGCTACACCTTC

D gene: NA
J gene: TRBJ1-2
V gene: TRBV6-2/TRBV6-3
CDR3 protein: CASSYSRIRGYTF
CDR3 DNA: TGTGCCAGCAGTTACTCGAGGATCCGGGGCTACACCTTC

D gene: TRBD1
J gene: TRBJ2-6
V gene: TRBV28
CDR3 protein: CASRDRRSGANVLTF
CDR3 DNA: TGTGCCAGCCGGGACAGGCGCTCTGGGGCCAACGTCCTGACTTTC

D gene: NA
J gene: TRBJ2-5
V gene: TRBV5-1
CDR3 protein: CASSFGGPETQYF
CDR3 DNA: TGCGCCAGCAGCTTTGGGGGGCCCGAGACCCAGTACTTC

D gene: NA
J gene: TRBJ2-3
V gene: TRBV7-9
CDR3 protein: CASSLVKSGTDTQYF
CDR3 DNA: TGTGCCAGCAGCTTAGTCAAGTCCGGCACAGATACGCAGTATTTT

D gene: TRBD1
J gene: TRBJ2-3
V gene: TRBV5-1
CDR3 protein: CASSGGQGVGSTDTQYF
CDR3 DNA: TGCGCCAGCAGCGGGGGACAGGGTGTGGGGAGCACAGATACGCAGTATTTT